Listed below are T cell receptor beta chains from one sample, sequenced in a study of cytomegalovirus exposure and HLA in healthy donors. Using immunoSEQ multiplex PCR, the repertoire was profiled, and TCRdb retains in-frame clones only, with some absent. The data contain 78,000 or so clones, just under 95% of them singletons. Sequenced sample: PBMCs. The source is a woman aged 18-29 years in good health and CMV-seropositive. Each CDR3 is given with its conserved first and last residue. A D gene is named only where the DNA matches it firmly. Size is omitted from some rows. Given values are once, few, many or a class for expanded clones.

J,D,size,V,DNA,CDR3
TRBJ2-7,TRBD1,NA,TRBV5-1,TGCGCCAGCAGCTTAGGGGGCGTTGGCGGGTCCTACGAGCAGTACTTC,CASSLGGVGGSYEQYF
TRBJ2-5,TRBD1,NA,TRBV28,TGTGCCAGCAGTGCTCCCGGGACAGGGGGCGCGCTGGGGTGGGAGACCCAGTACTTC,CASSAPGTGGALGWETQYF
TRBJ2-5,NA,once,TRBV27,TGTGCCAGCAGCAGAGACTTTGGCCAAGAGACCCAGTACTTC,CASSRDFGQETQYF
TRBJ1-4,TRBD1,NA,TRBV2,TGTGCCAGCAGTGCCCACAGGGGGTCTAACGAAAAACTGTTTTTT,CASSAHRGSNEKLFF
TRBJ1-2,TRBD1,NA,TRBV2,TGTGCCAGCAGTGACCCGGGACAGGGGATATCTGGCTACACCTTC,CASSDPGQGISGYTF
TRBJ1-6,NA,NA,TRBV27,TGTGCCAGCAGCCGAACAGGGTTTCCTAATTCACCCCTCCACTTT,CASSRTGFPNSPLHF
TRBJ2-3,NA,NA,TRBV19,TGTGCCAGTAGTATAGTCGGTGCTGGTACAGATACGCAGTATTTT,CASSIVGAGTDTQYF
TRBJ2-7,TRBD1,NA,TRBV5-1,TGCGCCAGCAGCGCAGGGACAGGGGGTAACCACGAGCAGTACTTC,CASSAGTGGNHEQYF
TRBJ2-1,TRBD1,NA,TRBV6-5,TGTGCCAGCAGTCTCGGACAGGGGGCTTTGAATGAGCAGTTCTTC,CASSLGQGALNEQFF
TRBJ1-2,NA,NA,TRBV30,TGTGCCTGGAGTCTAGCCGGACTGGGGTATGGCTACACCTTC,CAWSLAGLGYGYTF
TRBJ2-7,TRBD2,NA,TRBV6-6,TGTGCCAGCACCGCACTAGCGGGGGGCTCCTACGAGCAGTACTTC,CASTALAGGSYEQYF